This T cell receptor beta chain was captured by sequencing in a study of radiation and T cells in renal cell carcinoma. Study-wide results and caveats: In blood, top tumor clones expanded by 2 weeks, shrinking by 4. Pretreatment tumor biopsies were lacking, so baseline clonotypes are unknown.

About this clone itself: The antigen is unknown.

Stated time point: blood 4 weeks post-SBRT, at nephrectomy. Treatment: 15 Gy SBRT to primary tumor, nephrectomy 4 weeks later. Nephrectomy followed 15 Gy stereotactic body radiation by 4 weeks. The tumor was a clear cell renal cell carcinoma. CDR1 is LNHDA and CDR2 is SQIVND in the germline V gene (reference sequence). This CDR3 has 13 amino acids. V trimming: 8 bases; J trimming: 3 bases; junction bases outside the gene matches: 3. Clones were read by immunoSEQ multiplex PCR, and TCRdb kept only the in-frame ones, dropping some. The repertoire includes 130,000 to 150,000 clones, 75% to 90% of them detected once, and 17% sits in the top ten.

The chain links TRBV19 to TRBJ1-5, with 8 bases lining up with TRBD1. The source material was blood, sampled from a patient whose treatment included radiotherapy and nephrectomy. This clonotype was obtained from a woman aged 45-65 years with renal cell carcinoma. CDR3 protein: CASRTGNNQPQHF. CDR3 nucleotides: TGTGCCAGTCGGACAGGGAACAATCAGCCCCAGCATTTT.